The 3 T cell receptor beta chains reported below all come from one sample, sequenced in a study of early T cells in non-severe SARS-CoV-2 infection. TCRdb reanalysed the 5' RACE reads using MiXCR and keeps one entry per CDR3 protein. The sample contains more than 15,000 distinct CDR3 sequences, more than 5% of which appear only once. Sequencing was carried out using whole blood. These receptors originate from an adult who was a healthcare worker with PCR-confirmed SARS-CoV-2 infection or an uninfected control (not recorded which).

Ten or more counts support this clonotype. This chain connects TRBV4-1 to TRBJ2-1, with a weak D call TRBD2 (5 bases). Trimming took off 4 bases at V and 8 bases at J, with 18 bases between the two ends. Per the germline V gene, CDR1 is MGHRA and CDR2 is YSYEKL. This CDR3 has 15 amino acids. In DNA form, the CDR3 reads TGCGCCAGCAGCCGGACGGGGTTGGGGTTCGATGAGCAGTTCTTC. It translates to CASSRTGLGFDEQFF.

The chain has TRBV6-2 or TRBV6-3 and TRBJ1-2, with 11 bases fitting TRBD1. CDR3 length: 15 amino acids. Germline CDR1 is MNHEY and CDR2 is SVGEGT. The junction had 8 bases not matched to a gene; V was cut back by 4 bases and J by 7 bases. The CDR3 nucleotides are TGTGCCAGCAGTTTCCGGGACAGGGGGAATTTTGGCTACACCTTC. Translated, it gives CASSFRDRGNFGYTF.

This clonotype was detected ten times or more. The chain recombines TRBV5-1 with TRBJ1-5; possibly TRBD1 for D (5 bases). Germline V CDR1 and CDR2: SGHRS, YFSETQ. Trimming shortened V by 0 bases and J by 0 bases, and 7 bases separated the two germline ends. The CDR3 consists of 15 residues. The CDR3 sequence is CASSLGGNSNQPQHF. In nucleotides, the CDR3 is TGCGCCAGCAGCTTGGGGGGGAATAGCAATCAGCCCCAGCATTTT.